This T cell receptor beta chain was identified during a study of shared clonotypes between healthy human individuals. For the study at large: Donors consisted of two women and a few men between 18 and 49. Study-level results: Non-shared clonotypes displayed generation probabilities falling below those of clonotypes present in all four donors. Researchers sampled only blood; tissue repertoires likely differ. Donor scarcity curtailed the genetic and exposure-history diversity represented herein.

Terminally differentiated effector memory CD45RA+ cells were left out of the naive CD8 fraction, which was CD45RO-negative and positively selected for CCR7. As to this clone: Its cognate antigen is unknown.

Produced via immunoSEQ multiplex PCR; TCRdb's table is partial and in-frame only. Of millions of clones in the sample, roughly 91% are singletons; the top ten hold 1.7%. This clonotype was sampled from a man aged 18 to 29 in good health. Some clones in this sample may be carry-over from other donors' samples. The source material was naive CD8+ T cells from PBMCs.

This CDR3 reads CASSRVYQETQYF. CDR3 DNA: TGTGCCAGCAGCCGAGTGTACCAAGAGACCCAGTACTTC. This chain connects TRBV7-9 to TRBJ2-5; no reliable D call. Germline loops: CDR1 SEHNR, CDR2 FQNEAQ (reference sequence). This CDR3 has 13 residues. The V gene lost 5 bases and the J gene lost 0 bases, with 7 bases spanning the gap. The full variable domain, completed using reference TRBV7-9 and TRBJ2-5, is DTGVSQNPRHKITKRGQNVTFRCDPISEHNRLYWYRQTLGQGPEFLTYFQNEAQLEKSRLLSDRFSAERPKGSFSTLEIQRTEQGDSAMYLCASSRVYQETQYFGPGTRLLVL.